Each of the 24 T cell receptor beta chains below was sequenced from the same sample in a study of metastatic and nonmetastatic thyroid tumors. Using MiXCR, TCRdb re-called clones from the PCR reads. The sample lists 20,000 or so clones; under 45% were seen once. No patient received treatment before thyroid surgery. Sequenced input: tumor tissue. Every receptor here comes from a female donor with papillary thyroid cancer or a benign thyroid nodule (not recorded which). Some clones in this sample may be carry-over from other donors' samples.

The chain employs TRBV2 and TRBJ1-2; D call uncertain. The V gene lost 4 bases and the J gene lost 6 bases, with 12 bases spanning the gap. Per the germline V gene, CDR1 is SNHLY and CDR2 is FYNNEI. This CDR3 has 13 residues. The chain's CDR3 is CASSAKGTHGYTF. The CDR3, as DNA: TGTGCCAGCAGTGCAAAAGGAACCCATGGCTACACCTTC. The complete variable domain, with remaining parts taken from reference TRBV2 and TRBJ1-2, reads EPEVTQTPSHQVTQMGQEVILRCVPISNHLYFYWYRQILGQKVEFLVSFYNNEISEKSEIFDDQFSVERPDGSNFTLKIRSTKLEDSAMYFCASSAKGTHGYTFGSGTRLTVV.

With respect to this clone: The sample has other DNA sequences that encode this CDR3 too. The rearrangement joins TRBV20-1 to TRBJ1-1; TRBD1 might be the D (5 bases). Between the trimmed V and J ends, which lost 2 bases and 3 bases, there was a span of 10 bases. Germline V gives CDR1 DFQATT, CDR2 SNEGSKA (reference sequence). There are 13 residues in the CDR3. The CDR3 is CSARRGFDTEAFF. The DNA for the CDR3 is TGCAGTGCTAGAAGGGGATTTGACACTGAAGCTTTCTTT.

This chain joins TRBV6-5 and TRBJ1-4, with TRBD1 as a possible D gene (5 bases). The germline V gene encodes CDR1 MNHEY and CDR2 SVGAGI. V was shortened by 2 bases and J by 0 bases, with 10 bases between the two germline ends. The CDR3 runs 16 residues. CDR3 region: CASSYGQGATNEKLFF. As DNA, the CDR3 is TGTGCCAGCAGTTACGGGCAGGGAGCAACTAATGAAAAACTGTTTTTT.

J is TRBJ2-7 and V is TRBV20-1; a possible D gene is TRBD1 (6 bases). V dropped 4 bases and J dropped 0 bases, with 7 bases sitting between them. The CDR3 consists of 12 residues. Germline loops: CDR1 DFQATT, CDR2 SNEGSKA (reference sequence). CDR3 nucleotide sequence: TGCAGTGCTAACAGGGACTCCTACGAGCAGTACTTC. Its protein is CSANRDSYEQYF.

The chain has TRBV9 and TRBJ1-1; D not resolved. CDR3 length: 12 amino acids. The germline V gene has CDR1 SGDLS and CDR2 YYNGEE. Trimming removed 4 bases from V and 5 bases from J, with 9 bases in between. As DNA, the CDR3 is TGTGCCAGCAGCACGACCGGGACTGAAGCTTTCTTT. Protein: CASSTTGTEAFF.

The CDR3 spells CASSGQGVAYEQYF. The CDR3 coding sequence is TGTGCCAGCAGCGGACAGGGGGTTGCCTACGAGCAGTACTTC. The chain joins TRBV12-3 or TRBV12-4 to TRBJ2-7, with 10 nucleotides matching TRBD1. With V trimmed by 6 bases and J by 2 bases, 4 bases remained unmatched. This CDR3 spans 14 amino acids.

J is TRBJ2-3 and V is TRBV20-1; the D is unclear. Germline CDR1 is DFQATT and CDR2 is SNEGSKA (reference sequence). Trimming took off 0 bases at V and 7 bases at J, with 11 bases between the two ends. This CDR3 contains 13 residues. For the CDR3, the DNA is TGCAGTGCTAGAGATACGAAGAAGTATACGCAGTATTTT. Translating gives CSARDTKKYTQYF.

The V call is TRBV5-1, the J call TRBJ2-1, with 11 positions matching TRBD2. The V and J ends lost 3 bases and 8 bases, in that order; junction bases with no gene match: 1. Looked up from germline, CDR1 is SGHRS and CDR2 is YFSETQ. The CDR3 runs to 13 residues. The CDR3 spells CASSSGLADEQFF. The CDR3 DNA reads TGCGCCAGCAGCTCGGGACTAGCGGATGAGCAGTTCTTC.

On this clone: This sample includes further DNA sequences coding for the same CDR3. This rearrangement joins TRBV5-4 to TRBJ2-3; TRBD2 agrees at 7 bases. Germline assignment: CDR1 SGHNT and CDR2 YYREEE (reference sequence). There are 15 residues in the CDR3. With V trimmed by 0 bases and J by 5 bases, 6 bases remained unmatched. The CDR3 nucleotides are TGTGCCAGCAGCTTGGAGGCGGGAGAACTAGATACGCAGTATTTT. Translated: CASSLEAGELDTQYF.

This clone was counted only a few times. The chain employs TRBV12-3 or TRBV12-4 and TRBJ1-5; D may be TRBD1 (6 bases). The CDR3 is made up of 17 amino acids. V shed 1 base and J shed 0 bases, with 13 bases lying between them. CDR3 sequence reads: CASSLGSGVLSNQPQHF. The DNA for the CDR3 is TGTGCCAGCAGTTTAGGGTCAGGGGTCCTTAGCAATCAGCCCCAGCATTTT.

This clone has only a few counts. The chain links TRBV28 to TRBJ1-4; D unclear. Germline V lookup: CDR1 MDHEN, CDR2 SYDVKM. The CDR3 loop spans 16 amino acids. V lost 6 bases and J lost 0, with 14 bases in between. DNA for the CDR3: TGTGCCAGCAGCCCCGAGAGACGTGCAACTAATGAAAAACTGTTTTTT. As protein: CASSPERRATNEKLFF.

The chain is built from TRBV11-2 and TRBJ2-7, with TRBD2 matching 7 bases. The CDR3 length is 20 residues. Trimming removed 0 bases from V and 2 bases from J; junction bases left unmatched: 19. Germline V gene sequence: CDR1 SGHAT, CDR2 FQNNGV. CDR3 sequence: CASSLEVGGEWAGDPYEQYF. CDR3 DNA: TGTGCCAGCAGCTTAGAGGTGGGCGGTGAGTGGGCGGGAGACCCCTACGAGCAGTACTTC.

The chain carries TRBV27 and TRBJ2-3; 8 bases are a match to TRBD1. The CDR3 spans 15 residues. The germline V gene encodes CDR1 MNHEY and CDR2 SMNVEV (reference sequence). After removal of 5 bases from V and 4 bases from J, the junction contained 8 bases not matched to a gene. The CDR3 coding sequence is TGTGCCAGCAGTCCGCGGACAGGGTGGCCAGATACGCAGTATTTT. As protein: CASSPRTGWPDTQYF.

This CDR3 is CATSDFGQGAFSTDTQYF. As DNA, the CDR3 is TGTGCCACCAGTGATTTTGGACAGGGGGCTTTTAGCACAGATACGCAGTATTTT. V is TRBV24-1 and J is TRBJ2-3; 11 nucleotides align to TRBD1. V lost 1 base to trimming and J lost 0 bases; unmatched junction nucleotides: 5. Germline CDR1 reads KGHDR; CDR2 reads SFDVKD. The CDR3 is 18 amino acids.

The table lists this clone with a few counts. The V call is TRBV5-1, the J call TRBJ2-2, with a weak D call TRBD2 (5 bases). Trimming took 4 bases from V and 1 from J, leaving 20 bases between them. The germline CDR1 and CDR2 sequences are SGHRS and YFSETQ. The CDR3 consists of 18 residues. DNA for the CDR3: TGCGCCAGCAGCACGGGCCGGGGTTACACCGTGAACACCGGGGAGCTGTTTTTT. Translation gives CASSTGRGYTVNTGELFF.

This clone was counted only a few times. This rearrangement joins TRBV28 to TRBJ2-7; D perhaps matches TRBD2 (5 bases). Germline V gives CDR1 MDHEN, CDR2 SYDVKM. Deletions cut 2 bases from V and 3 bases from J, with 14 bases between. The CDR3 contains 15 residues. The CDR3 sequence is CASSLRAMRDYEQYF. CDR3 DNA sequence: TGTGCCAGCAGTTTACGCGCAATGAGGGACTACGAGCAGTACTTC.

The chain has TRBV6-1 and TRBJ2-3; D is unclear. V shed 4 bases and J shed 1 base, with 6 bases lying between them. Germline CDR1 MNHNS, CDR2 SASEGT. The CDR3 spans 13 residues. The CDR3 DNA sequence: TGTGCCAGCAGTGTCTCCGGCACAGATACGCAGTATTTT. It specifies CASSVSGTDTQYF.

The genes are TRBV12-3 or TRBV12-4 and TRBJ2-7; D is uncertain. V was trimmed by 5 bases and J by 3 bases, leaving 11 bases between them. CDR3 length equals 13 residues. The CDR3 DNA sequence: TGTGCCAGCAGTCCCCCTGATTTCTACGAGCAGTACTTC. Translated, it gives CASSPPDFYEQYF.

Written as DNA, the CDR3 is TGTGCCAGCACCCCAACCGGAGGGATTGGCGGCGAGCAGTACTTC. This encodes CASTPTGGIGGEQYF. The V gene is TRBV6-1, the J gene TRBJ2-7; the D gene is possibly TRBD2 (6 bases). Germline V gene sequence: CDR1 MNHNS, CDR2 SASEGT. The CDR3 runs to 15 residues. V dropped 7 bases and J dropped 6 bases, with 22 bases sitting between them.

This clone occurred a few times. The chain is built from TRBV19 and TRBJ2-1; tentatively, D is TRBD2 (6 bases). Trimming took 1 base from V and 4 from J, leaving 11 bases between them. The CDR3 is 15 amino acids. Germline assignment: CDR1 LNHDA and CDR2 SQIVND (reference sequence). The CDR3 sequence: CASSIGDGRYNEQFF. DNA for the CDR3: TGTGCCAGTAGTATAGGCGACGGGAGATACAATGAGCAGTTCTTC.

The rearrangement joins TRBV9 to TRBJ1-2, with D possibly TRBD1 on 6 matching bases. CDR3 size: 12 residues. V lost 3 bases to trimming and J lost 6 bases, with 9 bases between them. Germline V CDR1 and CDR2: SGDLS, YYNGEE. DNA for the CDR3: TGTGCCAGCAGCGAGGGGGGTCATGGCTACACCTTC. Its translation is CASSEGGHGYTF.

This clone has more than one count but fewer than ten. The chain carries TRBV6-6 and TRBJ1-1; TRBD1 might be the D (5 bases). The CDR3 spans 16 residues. The V and J ends lost 3 bases and 3 bases respectively, with 17 bases between them. Germline CDR1 and CDR2: MNHNY and SVGAGI (reference sequence). This chain's CDR3 is CASSYHPERGDTEAFF. DNA of the CDR3: TGTGCCAGCAGTTATCATCCTGAGAGGGGAGACACTGAAGCTTTCTTT.

The CDR3 coding sequence is TGTGCCATCTCCACAGTATCGGCAGATACGCAGTATTTT. Translation gives CAISTVSADTQYF. The rearrangement links TRBV10-3 to TRBJ2-3; no clear D. Germline CDR1 and CDR2: ENHRY and SYGVKD. Between the trimmed V and J ends, which lost 8 bases and 4 bases, there was a span of 13 bases. This CDR3 has 13 residues.

This clone came up a few times. The gene calls are TRBV28 and TRBJ1-5, with D perhaps TRBD1 (5 bases). V was pared by 6 bases and J by 2 bases, with 11 bases between. Germline values: CDR1 MDHEN, CDR2 SYDVKM. CDR3 size: 14 residues. Here the CDR3 DNA reads TGTGCCAGCAGGCCCTGGGGGGGCAATCAGCCCCAGCATTTT. Translating gives CASRPWGGNQPQHF.